The clone carrying this T cell receptor beta chain was seen a handful of times. In the library, individual cDNA molecules carried attached unique molecular identifiers. TCRdb re-called the 5' RACE reads with MiXCR, one entry per CDR3 protein. The data show about 110,000 distinct CDR3 sequences, around an eighth seen once. The sample is drawn from a study of early T cells in non-severe SARS-CoV-2 infection. Overall study context: With bulk RNA from unsorted whole blood as input, sequencing yielded unpaired chains.

Specimen: whole blood. The sequence was obtained from an adult who was a healthcare worker with PCR-confirmed SARS-CoV-2 infection or an uninfected control (not recorded which).

CDR3 in amino acids: CASSPSRTGEETGELFF. DNA of the CDR3: TGTGCCAGCAGCCCCAGTCGGACAGGGGAAGAGACCGGGGAGCTGTTTTTT. J is TRBJ2-2 and V is TRBV5-5, with 9 nucleotides matching TRBD1. This CDR3 region has 17 residues. Germline V gives CDR1 SGHKS, CDR2 YYEKEE (reference sequence). V was pared by 4 bases and J by 5 bases, with 12 bases of the junction left unmatched. Filled out from reference TRBV5-5 and TRBJ2-2, the complete variable domain reads DAGVTQSPTHLIKTRGQQVTLRCSPISGHKSVSWYQQVLGQGPQFIFQYYEKEERGRGNFPDRFSARQFPNYSSELNVNALLLGDSALYLCASSPSRTGEETGELFFGEGSRLTVL.